The 15 T cell receptor beta chains reported below all come from one sample, sequenced in a study of blood T cell repertoires in COVID-19. Produced via immunoSEQ multiplex PCR; TCRdb's table is partial and in-frame only. The sample shows roughly 150,000 clones, just under 85% of them seen only once. Material: peripheral blood. Receptors originate from a woman aged 80 or over with COVID-19, enrolled during active disease.

CDR3 bases: TGCGCCAGCAGCTACCTAGCGGGGGGCCCTAGCACAGATACGCAGTATTTT. It encodes CASSYLAGGPSTDTQYF. V is TRBV5-1 and J is TRBJ2-3; TRBD2 aligns across 11 bases. This CDR3 has 17 residues. Germline CDR1 and CDR2: SGHRS and YFSETQ. V shed 3 bases and J 0 bases; nucleotides not matched to a gene: 6.

The chain recombines TRBV30 with TRBJ1-4, with D perhaps matching TRBD1 (6 bases). The V and J ends lost 4 bases and 1 base respectively, with 28 bases between them. Looked up from germline, CDR1 is GTSNPN and CDR2 is SVGIG (reference sequence). The CDR3 has 20 residues. The CDR3 sequence: CAWIRTAGSSTGKTNEKLFF. The CDR3 region has the DNA TGTGCCTGGATTCGGACAGCGGGGTCCTCTACGGGAAAAACTAATGAAAAACTGTTTTTT.

The J gene is TRBJ1-5, the V gene TRBV6-1; D unresolved. In germline, CDR1 is MNHNS, CDR2 SASEGT. The V gene lost 3 bases and the J gene lost 5 bases, with 8 bases spanning the gap. This CDR3 contains 13 residues. In DNA form, the CDR3 reads TGTGCCAGCAGTGATCGGGGTTATCAGCCCCAGCATTTT. Amino acid sequence: CASSDRGYQPQHF.

This clone was recorded only once. The chain carries TRBV7-9 and TRBJ2-1; TRBD1 agrees at 9 bases. Germline CDR1 SEHNR, CDR2 FQNEAQ (reference sequence). V trimming: 6 bases; J trimming: 1 base; junction bases outside the gene matches: 4. The CDR3 contains 15 residues. Here the CDR3 DNA reads TGTGCCAGCAGGCCCGGGACAGGGTCCTACAATGAGCAGTTCTTC. Protein sequence: CASRPGTGSYNEQFF.

V usage is TRBV3-1 (or the pseudogene TRBV3-2) and J usage is TRBJ2-3, with TRBD2 identical over 10 bases. The germline CDR1 and CDR2 sequences are LGHDT and YNNKEL (reference sequence). This CDR3 spans 14 amino acids. The ends lost 4 bases at V and 7 bases at J; junction bases unmatched: 5. CDR3: CASSPSGSMNTQYF. In DNA form, the CDR3 reads TGTGCCAGCAGCCCTAGCGGGAGCATGAATACGCAGTATTTT.

In nucleotides, the CDR3 is TGTGCCAGCCTAGCGGGAGTAGGGTGGGATGAGCAGTTCTTC. Translation gives CASLAGVGWDEQFF. This chain links TRBV6-6 with TRBJ2-1; 10 positions agree with TRBD2. V gave up 8 bases and J gave up 8 bases; unmatched junction bases: 9. Germline CDR1 is MNHNY and CDR2 is SVGAGI (reference sequence). The CDR3 runs to 14 residues.

V and J are TRBV3-1 (or the pseudogene TRBV3-2) and TRBJ2-1; D not certain. Germline CDR1 LGHDT, CDR2 YNNKEL (reference sequence). The CDR3 sequence is 17 residues long. V was cut by 0 bases and J by 0 bases, with 12 bases left in between. In DNA form, the CDR3 reads TGTGCCAGCAGCCAAGACCCACGCTCGAGCTCCTACAATGAGCAGTTCTTC. Amino acids: CASSQDPRSSSYNEQFF.

The sample holds one count of this clone. The chain employs TRBV19 and TRBJ2-2; TRBD2 agrees at 9 bases. Germline V gene data show CDR1 as LNHDA and CDR2 as SQIVND (reference sequence). The trim removed 5 bases at V and 5 bases at J, leaving 6 bases unmatched. This CDR3 is built from 15 residues. Here the CDR3 reads CASSQTLAGTGELFF. In nucleotides, the CDR3 is TGTGCCAGTAGTCAAACTCTAGCGGGAACCGGGGAGCTGTTTTTT.

Here the CDR3 DNA reads TGTGCCAGCAGCTCGCGGTCCCCCAGGCCCCAGCATTTT. As protein: CASSSRSPRPQHF. The genes are TRBV28 and TRBJ1-5, with D unclear. This CDR3 spans 13 amino acids. The germline V and J ends were trimmed by 6 bases and 9 bases, with 15 bases remaining between them. Per germline, CDR1 MDHEN and CDR2 SYDVKM.

The V call is TRBV3-1 (or the pseudogene TRBV3-2), the J call TRBJ2-3; 11 nucleotides agree with TRBD2. Germline V gene sequence: CDR1 LGHDT, CDR2 YNNKEL (reference sequence). This CDR3 contains 16 residues. V trimming: 2 bases; J trimming: 2 bases; junction bases outside the gene matches: 3. CDR3 region: CASSQTSGGLTDTQYF. Written as DNA, the CDR3 is TGTGCCAGCAGCCAAACTAGCGGGGGACTCACAGATACGCAGTATTTT.

The chain carries TRBV10-3 and TRBJ1-2; D is perhaps TRBD1 (5 bases). V was cut by 7 bases and J by 6 bases, with 15 bases left in between. The germline CDR1 and CDR2 sequences are ENHRY and SYGVKD. CDR3 length: 13 amino acids. CDR3 in DNA: TGTGCCATCATGGCAGGGAATGGCGATGGCTACACCTTC. The encoded protein is CAIMAGNGDGYTF.

The V gene is TRBV21-1, the J gene TRBJ1-1; TRBD1, the table's D call, lacks a check against the DNA. TRBV21-1 is a documented pseudogene. CDR3 length: 15 residues. CDR3 nucleotides: TGTGCCAGCAGCTTCCAAGGAAGTAAGGGGACTGAAGCTTTCTTT. Residues: CASSFQGSKGTEAFF.

CDR3 loop: CASSQDQEENTEAFF. CDR3 DNA sequence: TGTGCCAGCAGCCAAGATCAGGAGGAGAACACTGAAGCTTTCTTT. The V call is TRBV3-1 (or the pseudogene TRBV3-2), the J call TRBJ1-1; D gene unclear. The CDR3 is 15 residues long. CDR1 is LGHDT and CDR2 is YNNKEL in the germline V gene (reference sequence). The V end lost 0 bases, the J end lost 1 base, and 9 bases lay between the germline ends.

The chain carries TRBV19 and TRBJ1-4; 7 nucleotides line up with TRBD1. Trimming cost V 6 bases and J 3 bases; bases outside gene matches: 7. Germline assignment: CDR1 LNHDA and CDR2 SQIVND (reference sequence). The CDR3 has 15 residues. CDR3 nucleotide sequence: TGTGCCAGTAGCCACAGGGGTTCGGCTAATGAAAAACTGTTTTTT. It is translated as CASSHRGSANEKLFF.

The V call is TRBV29-1, the J call TRBJ2-5, with unresolved D. V was shortened by 7 bases and J by 5 bases, with 8 bases between the two germline ends. Germline values: CDR1 SQVTM, CDR2 ANQGSEA. There are 10 residues in the CDR3. CDR3 sequence reads: CSASTETQYF. DNA for the CDR3: TGCAGCGCCTCTACGGAGACCCAGTACTTC.